Shown below are 21 T cell receptor beta chains from a single sample sequenced in a study of shared clonotypes between healthy human individuals. Generated by immunoSEQ multiplex PCR, the TCRdb table keeps only in-frame clones and is missing some. The profile covers millions of clones, with approximately 90% appearing a single time and around 0.14% taken by the ten largest. What was sequenced was naive CD4+ T cells sorted from blood. The subset: CD45RA+ positively selected. The receptor source for this set is a man younger than 30 in good health.

This chain links TRBV5-1 with TRBJ2-1; weak D call: TRBD2 (6 bases). This CDR3 spans 18 amino acids. Germline CDR1 reads SGHRS; CDR2 reads YFSETQ. Trimming took off 0 bases at V and 0 bases at J, with 16 bases between the two ends. In nucleotides, the CDR3 is TGCGCCAGCAGCTTGGGTCTTATAGCGGAATCCTCCTACAATGAGCAGTTCTTC. This codes for CASSLGLIAESSYNEQFF.

This chain links TRBV5-4 with TRBJ2-7; D is uncertain. V was pared by 2 bases and J by 3 bases, with 9 bases between. This CDR3 region has 13 residues. Germline CDR1 SGHNT, CDR2 YYREEE (reference sequence). The CDR3 protein is CASSFQTDYEQYF. The CDR3 DNA reads as TGTGCCAGCAGCTTTCAAACAGACTACGAGCAGTACTTC.

The rearrangement links TRBV7-9 to TRBJ2-7; D is uncertain. Trimming took off 3 bases at V and 2 bases at J, with 11 bases between the two ends. Germline V lookup: CDR1 SEHNR, CDR2 FQNEAQ (reference sequence). This CDR3 has 14 residues. For the CDR3, the DNA is TGTGCCAGCAGCTTGGAAGTGACTGCCTACGAGCAGTACTTC. Residues: CASSLEVTAYEQYF.

This clone has just one count. The CDR3 loop reads CASSQGGWANVLTF. The CDR3 DNA follows: TGTGCCAGTAGCCAGGGGGGGTGGGCCAACGTCCTGACTTTC. The chain has TRBV19 and TRBJ2-6, with D perhaps given as TRBD1 or TRBD2 (7 bases each). Trimming pared 6 bases from V and 5 bases from J, leaving 11 bases between. The germline V gene encodes CDR1 LNHDA and CDR2 SQIVND (reference sequence). The CDR3 has 14 residues.

The gene calls are TRBV6-6 and TRBJ2-2; possibly TRBD1 for D (6 bases). The CDR3 is made up of 13 amino acids. V was cut by 8 bases and J by 6 bases, with 13 bases left in between. Germline lookup yields CDR1 MNHNY and CDR2 SVGAGI (reference sequence). Written as DNA, the CDR3 is TGTGCCAGCGCAGGGGCAGGCCCCGGGGAGCTGTTTTTT. This sequence encodes CASAGAGPGELFF.

This clone was counted only a few times. The chain employs TRBV4-1 and TRBJ1-2; 9 bases are shared with TRBD1. CDR3 length equals 13 residues. V lost 4 bases and J lost 6; bases outside the gene matches: 3. From germline, CDR1 is MGHRA and CDR2 YSYEKL. CDR3 in amino acids: CASSLRDRDGYTF. Written as DNA, the CDR3 is TGCGCCAGCAGCCTCCGGGACAGGGATGGCTACACCTTC.

The chain links TRBV25-1 to TRBJ2-3; D not resolved. Germline-derived CDR1 and CDR2 are MGHDK and SYGVNS. Between the trimmed V and J ends, which lost 3 bases and 5 bases, there was a span of 9 bases. The CDR3 runs 13 residues. CDR3 loop: CASSDPSLDTQYF. CDR3 DNA: TGTGCCAGCAGTGATCCGTCACTAGATACGCAGTATTTT. Using reference TRBV25-1 and TRBJ2-3 for the parts outside the CDR3, the full variable domain is EADIYQTPRYLVIGTGKKITLECSQTMGHDKMYWYQQDPGMELHLIHYSYGVNSTEKGDLSSESTVSRIRTEHFPLTLESARPSHTSQYLCASSDPSLDTQYFGPGTRLTVL.

The sample holds a few counts of this clone. The rearrangement uses TRBV14 and TRBJ2-2, with 12 bases fitting TRBD2. V gave up 4 bases and J gave up 8 bases; unmatched junction bases: 11. This CDR3 comprises 17 residues. Germline V gene data show CDR1 as SGHDN and CDR2 as FVKESK. CDR3 in DNA: TGTGCCAGCAGCCCCCTCCTAGCGGGAGGGCCGGCGGGGGAGCTGTTTTTT. This gives the protein CASSPLLAGGPAGELFF.

This clone occurred once. The genes are TRBV4-3 and TRBJ2-2; D is uncertain. The CDR3 is 17 amino acids. V was trimmed by 5 bases and J by 7 bases, leaving 23 bases between them. The germline CDR1 and CDR2 sequences are LGHNA and YSLEER. In nucleotides, the CDR3 is TGCGCCAGCAGCAAGGGTTACGGTACTACGTCGGACGGGGAGCTGTTTTTT. As protein: CASSKGYGTTSDGELFF.

The chain recombines TRBV19 with TRBJ1-1; no definite D call. The V gene lost 6 bases and the J gene lost 0 bases, with 14 bases spanning the gap. CDR1 is LNHDA, CDR2 SQIVND, per germline (reference sequence). The CDR3 loop spans 15 amino acids. CDR3 in amino acids: CASSPDMLLNTEAFF. Written as DNA, the CDR3 is TGTGCCAGTAGCCCCGACATGTTGCTGAACACTGAAGCTTTCTTT.

The rearrangement uses TRBV10-2 and TRBJ1-1, with D tentatively TRBD1 (6 bases). The CDR3 covers 15 residues. The V end lost 2 bases, the J end lost 4 bases, and 14 bases lay between the germline ends. From germline, CDR1 is WSHSY and CDR2 SAAADI. CDR3 loop: CASSESYRDSTEAFF. CDR3 coding DNA: TGCGCCAGCAGTGAGAGTTACAGGGATAGCACTGAAGCTTTCTTT.

In regard to this clone: The same CDR3 also results from other DNA sequences found in this sample. This chain links TRBV7-3 with TRBJ2-2; D unresolved. This CDR3 is built from 14 residues. V was pared by 2 bases and J by 1 base, with 5 bases between. CDR1 and CDR2 (germline): SGHTA, FQGTGA. DNA for the CDR3: TGTGCCAGCAGCTTACAAGGGAACACCGGGGAGCTGTTTTTT. Translating it yields CASSLQGNTGELFF.

This chain links TRBV19 with TRBJ1-2; perhaps TRBD1 as D (6 bases). This CDR3 has 13 residues. From germline, CDR1 is LNHDA and CDR2 SQIVND (reference sequence). Trimming stripped 5 bases from V and 5 bases from J, with 12 bases between. CDR3 nucleotide sequence: TGTGCCAGTAGTTCCCGGGACATATATGGCTACACCTTC. Protein sequence: CASSSRDIYGYTF.

The chain carries TRBV4-1 and TRBJ2-2; D not resolved. Deletions cut 4 bases from V and 2 bases from J, with 14 bases between. Germline assignment: CDR1 MGHRA and CDR2 YSYEKL. The CDR3 totals 16 residues. CDR3 DNA sequence: TGCGCCAGCAGCCCCTCCCAGAGCCCTAACACCGGGGAGCTGTTTTTT. Protein product: CASSPSQSPNTGELFF.

This sequence joins TRBV14 and TRBJ1-2; 9 bases align to TRBD1. This CDR3 spans 16 amino acids. The V segment lost 3 bases and the J segment 3 bases; nucleotides outside the gene matches: 8. Germline CDR1 reads SGHDN; CDR2 reads FVKESK. In DNA form, the CDR3 reads TGTGCCAGCAGCCACCACCCGGGACAGGGAGACTATGGCTACACCTTC. It translates to CASSHHPGQGDYGYTF.

The chain links TRBV21-1 to TRBJ2-3; TRBD2 was called by the table and not checked on the DNA. TRBV21-1 constitutes a pseudogene. The CDR3 is made up of 13 amino acids. In DNA, the CDR3 is TGTGCCAGCAGCAAGGAGTTCAAGTCGGCGCAGTATTTT. Its protein product is CASSKEFKSAQYF.

V is TRBV6-6 and J is TRBJ1-6, with 7 bases identical to TRBD1. V dropped 0 bases and J dropped 5; count of bases not matched to a gene: 4. CDR3 size: 16 residues. Germline assignment: CDR1 MNHNY and CDR2 SVGAGI (reference sequence). The CDR3 reads CASSYSRDRDNSPLHF. CDR3 DNA sequence: TGTGCCAGCAGTTACTCGCGCGACAGGGATAATTCACCCCTCCACTTT.

The V call is TRBV19, the J call TRBJ1-5; D not certain. CDR1 and CDR2 from the germline V gene are LNHDA and SQIVND (reference sequence). The CDR3 extends over 16 amino acids. Trimming stripped 1 base from V and 1 base from J, with 11 bases between. The CDR3 DNA follows: TGTGCCAGTAGTATAGGGCAGGTGGGCAGCAATCAGCCCCAGCATTTT. Its protein product is CASSIGQVGSNQPQHF.

V and J are TRBV11-3 and TRBJ2-2; D remains ambiguous. Trimming took off 0 bases at V and 5 bases at J, with 7 bases between the two ends. Germline V CDR1 and CDR2: SGHNT, YENEEA. CDR3 length: 14 residues. CDR3 amino acids: CASSLDIRTGELFF. CDR3 DNA sequence: TGTGCCAGCAGCTTAGATATTAGAACCGGGGAGCTGTTTTTT.

The chain is built from TRBV11-2 and TRBJ2-4; possibly TRBD1 for D (6 bases). V was clipped by 5 bases and J by 6 bases, with 8 bases between them. The CDR3 loop spans 12 amino acids. CDR1 SGHAT and CDR2 FQNNGV come from the germline V gene. CDR3 sequence: CASSADRNIQYF. In nucleotides, the CDR3 is TGTGCCAGCAGCGCGGACAGAAACATTCAGTACTTC.

The chain links TRBV30 to TRBJ1-5; D possibly corresponds to TRBD1 (5 bases). This CDR3 is 14 amino acids long. Deletions cut 4 bases from V and 4 bases from J, with 14 bases between. CDR1 and CDR2 from the germline V gene are GTSNPN and SVGIG (reference sequence). The CDR3, as DNA: TGTGCCTGGACCCAATGGGGCGGGAATCAGCCCCAGCATTTT. Protein sequence: CAWTQWGGNQPQHF.